This T cell receptor beta chain derives from a study of shared T cell receptors in the human thymus (dated by TCRdb to 2020 to 2022). General notes on the study: The study examined how self-reactive, shared T-cell receptor alpha chains are generated in the human thymus.

Details on this clone: There is no known antigen for this receptor. No quality values exist for individual bases; no much larger clone is one base distant.

Libraries were made using the immunoSEQ multiplex PCR assay. The table was pulled from immuneACCESS by TCRdb, which kept in-frame rearrangements only. Such tables lose some clones; where checked, under half of the loss comes from unresolved V genes, and the rest has no known cause. Present in this sample are about 660,000 clones, 80% to 90% of which were seen just once. The ten largest clones capture about 0.0094% of the sample. CDR1 and CDR2 were assigned from the germline V gene as SGHDT and YYEEEE. V and J are truncated by 1 base and 4 bases respectively, leaving an intervening sequence of 16 bases. The CDR3 starts with the cysteine, ends with the phenylalanine, and has 16 residues. The retained sequence is limited to the CDR3, 48 bases, with the frame set at the first base. These data also featured in a second study, about human thymus T cells. The second source states: Immunologically healthy infants undergoing open corrective cardiac surgery for congenital heart defects in Finland were used as donors. The thymus tissue came from surgical resects taken out during corrective cardiac surgery. V and J gene segment usage appeared biased in both thymic and peripheral blood repertoires. Highly overlapping thymic TCR repertoires among unrelated individuals were reported in the related research. TCR alpha and beta repertoires from roughly 8 infant thymus samples and a few related peripheral blood samples were characterized in the study. Donor ages ranging from about 6 to 250 days were recorded, and roughly six male and two female infants were included in the cohort. Thymocytes were freed from the tissue by mechanical means and kept at -70 degrees C as pellets of about 9-30 million cells. A QIAsymphony instrument was used to extract genomic DNA from the frozen cell pellets. The immunoSEQ multiplex PCR assay was used to amplify the TCRB and TCRAD loci from a standardized quantity of quality-controlled genomic DNA. The V(D)J region was spanned by amplicons of a length sufficient to cover the CDR3 and to identify V and J genes. The amplicons were sequenced on an Illumina platform via the commercial immunoSEQ service. Primer bias and sequencing errors were corrected as previously described, and TCRAD and TCRB were defined on the basis of the IMGT database. immunoSEQ Analyzer 3.0 and VDJTools were used for repertoire analysis, which covered basic statistics, V/J segment usage, diversity estimates, rarefaction and pairwise overlap. Diversity was estimated using the Chao1, ChaoE, Efron-Thisted, Shannon and inverse Simpson indices, and was also estimated on datasets down-sampled to the size of the smallest sample. Repertoire overlap used strict matching of CDR3 nucleotide sequence, V gene and J gene, with Jaccard-based multidimensional scaling clustering. On average, thymus samples gave roughly 800,000 unique TCRB clonotypes, whereas blood samples gave about 84,000.

Recombination joined TRBV5-6 with TRBJ2-3; no D gene can be assigned with confidence. This receptor was identified in a boy in the first two years of life with a congenital heart defect. Donor details come from another sample of the same person, matched by shared clones. The sequencing sample was made of thymocytes. The sequenced DNA: TGTGCCAGCAGCTTGAATGCCCTAGGTGATCCAGATACGCAGTATTTT. Its product reads: CASSLNALGDPDTQYF.